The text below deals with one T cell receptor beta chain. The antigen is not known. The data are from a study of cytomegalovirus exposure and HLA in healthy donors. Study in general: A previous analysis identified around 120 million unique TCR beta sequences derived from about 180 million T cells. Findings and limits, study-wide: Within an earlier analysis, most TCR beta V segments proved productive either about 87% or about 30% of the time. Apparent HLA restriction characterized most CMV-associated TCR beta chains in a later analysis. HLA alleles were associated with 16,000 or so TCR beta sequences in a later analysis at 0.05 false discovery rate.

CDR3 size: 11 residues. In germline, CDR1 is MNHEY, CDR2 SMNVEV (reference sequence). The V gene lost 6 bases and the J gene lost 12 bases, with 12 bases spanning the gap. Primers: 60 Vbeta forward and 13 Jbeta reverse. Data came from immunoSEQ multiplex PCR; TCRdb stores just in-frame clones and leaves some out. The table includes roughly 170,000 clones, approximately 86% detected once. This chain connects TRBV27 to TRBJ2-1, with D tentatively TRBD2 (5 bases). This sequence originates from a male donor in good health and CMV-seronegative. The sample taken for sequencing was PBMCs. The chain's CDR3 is CASSAGRRQFF. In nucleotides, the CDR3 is TGTGCCAGCAGCGCGGGTCGCCGGCAGTTCTTC.